Below are 21 T cell receptor beta chains sequenced from a single sample in a study of identical twins. MiXCR, applied by TCRdb to the 5' RACE reads, yields one record per CDR3 protein. The table shows fewer than 550,000 distinct CDR3 sequences, with approximately 14% occurring only once. A further study also used this sample, focusing on yellow fever vaccine responses in identical twins.

Specimen: CD4+ T cells sorted from blood. These receptors came from a woman aged 18-30 years in good health.

This clonotype was picked up one time. The rearrangement joins TRBV14 to TRBJ2-1, with 7 bases matching TRBD1. Germline assignment: CDR1 SGHDN and CDR2 FVKESK. V dropped 5 bases and J dropped 8; count of bases not matched to a gene: 6. The CDR3 consists of 13 residues. CDR3 sequence: CASSEQGLYEQFF. CDR3 sequence (DNA): TGTGCCAGCAGCGAACAGGGGCTGTATGAGCAGTTCTTC.

This clonotype was detected many times. The V gene is TRBV29-1, the J gene TRBJ2-7, with 7 bases matching TRBD1. Trimming at V came to 7 bases and at J to 7 bases, leaving 7 bases not matched to a gene. This CDR3 is built from 11 residues. Germline CDR1 is SQVTM and CDR2 is ANQGSEA. CDR3 region: CSAKTGVEQYF. The CDR3 bases are TGCAGCGCTAAAACAGGGGTTGAGCAGTACTTC.

This clonotype was counted ten times or more. This sequence joins TRBV5-1 and TRBJ2-3, with D hard to call. This CDR3 contains 14 residues. Germline values: CDR1 SGHRS, CDR2 YFSETQ. V was pared by 4 bases and J by 2 bases, with 11 bases between. Written as DNA, the CDR3 is TGCGCCAGCAGCATGAGCGCAGACACAGATACGCAGTATTTT. Translating it yields CASSMSADTDTQYF. Variable domain in full (rest from reference TRBV5-1 and TRBJ2-3): KAGVTQTPRYLIKTRGQQVTLSCSPISGHRSVSWYQQTPGQGLQFLFEYFSETQRNKGNFPGRFSGRQFSNSRSEMNVSTLELGDSALYLCASSMSADTDTQYFGPGTRLTVL.

CDR3 nucleotides: TGTGCCAGCAGCCCCACGGGACAGGGAACGTTCTTC. The encoded protein is CASSPTGQGTFF. The chain uses TRBV5-4 and TRBJ2-1; TRBD1 matches at 9 bases. Germline trimming cut 4 bases from V and 15 bases from J; bases unmatched to any gene: 8. CDR1 and CDR2 (germline): SGHNT, YYREEE (reference sequence). CDR3 length: 12 amino acids.

V usage is TRBV2 and J usage is TRBJ2-3; 9 nucleotides line up with TRBD1. The CDR3 runs to 16 residues. V lost 2 bases, J lost 8 bases, and 11 bases stayed unmatched. Germline assignment: CDR1 SNHLY and CDR2 FYNNEI. The CDR3: CASSEPRTGVGGTQYF. CDR3 in DNA: TGTGCCAGCAGTGAACCCCGGACAGGGGTGGGAGGTACGCAGTATTTT.

This clonotype was seen only a few times. The chain couples TRBV11-2 to TRBJ1-6; D uncertain. Trimming took off 3 bases at V and 10 bases at J, with 13 bases between the two ends. The CDR3 runs to 14 residues. From germline, CDR1 is SGHAT and CDR2 FQNNGV. The CDR3 protein is CASSFDGSTSPLHF. The DNA for the CDR3 is TGTGCCAGCAGCTTTGACGGTTCAACATCACCCCTCCACTTT.

CDR3 nucleotide sequence: TGTGCCAGCAGTCAGGCGGCAGGGGTGCGTAATGAGCAGTTCTTC. Amino acid sequence: CASSQAAGVRNEQFF. The rearrangement uses TRBV6-1 and TRBJ2-1; a weak D match, TRBD1 (6 bases). This CDR3 is 15 amino acids long. Germline V gene sequence: CDR1 MNHNS, CDR2 SASEGT. The V end lost 5 bases, the J end lost 7 bases, and 18 bases lay between the germline ends.

The V call is TRBV5-1, the J call TRBJ2-2, with a possible D match to TRBD1 (5 bases). This CDR3 has 13 residues. Germline CDR1 reads SGHRS; CDR2 reads YFSETQ. V was shortened by 4 bases and J by 5 bases, with 9 bases between the two germline ends. The CDR3 bases are TGCGCCAGCAGCACTGACAGTACCGGGGAGCTGTTTTTT. Translated, it gives CASSTDSTGELFF.

This clonotype occurred many times. J is TRBJ2-3 and V is TRBV2, with D hard to call. CDR3 length equals 14 residues. Trimming took 6 bases from V and 3 from J, leaving 13 bases between them. Germline V gene lookup returns CDR1 SNHLY and CDR2 FYNNEI. CDR3 in DNA: TGTGCCAGCAGCGAGACCCGCAGTACAGATACGCAGTATTTT. It translates to CASSETRSTDTQYF. Based on the CDR3 plus reference TRBV2 and TRBJ2-3, the full variable domain is EPEVTQTPSHQVTQMGQEVILRCVPISNHLYFYWYRQILGQKVEFLVSFYNNEISEKSEIFDDQFSVERPDGSNFTLKIRSTKLEDSAMYFCASSETRSTDTQYFGPGTRLTVL.

The rearrangement uses TRBV12-3 or TRBV12-4 and TRBJ2-1, with D unresolved. V lost 7 bases, J lost 5 bases, and 15 bases lay in between. The CDR3 sequence is 14 residues long. The CDR3 loop reads CASKAVARHNEQFF. DNA for the CDR3: TGTGCCAGCAAGGCGGTCGCGAGGCACAATGAGCAGTTCTTC.

A few counts support this clonotype. CDR3 amino acids: CASMPDFPAGAHTDTQYF. CDR3 coding DNA: TGTGCCAGCATGCCTGACTTTCCAGCGGGGGCCCACACAGATACGCAGTATTTT. J is TRBJ2-3 and V is TRBV21-1; the tabulated D call, TRBD1, remains unverified against the DNA. TRBV21-1 is marked as a pseudogene. This CDR3 is built from 18 residues.

V usage is TRBV20-1 and J usage is TRBJ2-5; 11 bases map to TRBD2. The CDR3 spans 17 residues. Trimming at V came to 4 bases and at J to 1 base, leaving 11 bases not matched to a gene. Germline assignment: CDR1 DFQATT and CDR2 SNEGSKA (reference sequence). In DNA form, the CDR3 reads TGCAGTGCTAACGGTGCAGTGACTAGCGGGACCCAAGAGACCCAGTACTTC. Protein product: CSANGAVTSGTQETQYF.

The rearrangement uses TRBV10-3 and TRBJ1-2; D remains unclear. This CDR3 comprises 14 residues. Deletions cut 0 bases from V and 2 bases from J, with 7 bases between. Per germline, CDR1 ENHRY and CDR2 SYGVKD. The CDR3 bases are TGTGCCATCAGTGAGTCAGGGCAGAACTATGGCTACACCTTC. It encodes CAISESGQNYGYTF.

This clonotype was picked up a small number of times. The V gene is TRBV12-3 or TRBV12-4, the J gene TRBJ2-3, with 11 bases aligning to TRBD2. The CDR3 covers 15 residues. Unmatched junction bases numbered 5, after V lost 3 bases and J lost 6 bases. In DNA, the CDR3 is TGTGCCAGCAGTTTCCCTGGGACTAGCGGCGATACGCAGTATTTT. Protein: CASSFPGTSGDTQYF.

This clonotype turned up a few times. This chain connects TRBV3-1 to TRBJ2-3; TRBD2 matches 14 bases. The V and J ends lost 4 bases and 0 bases, in that order; junction bases with no gene match: 12. The CDR3 totals 20 residues. The germline V gene encodes CDR1 LGHDT and CDR2 YNNKEL (reference sequence). CDR3 DNA sequence: TGTGCCAGCAGCCGGTTCGCCGGGACTAGCGGGAGCAGTAGCACAGATACGCAGTATTTT. This translates into CASSRFAGTSGSSSTDTQYF.

The chain joins TRBV20-1 to TRBJ1-2, with 10 bases matching TRBD1. The trim removed 3 bases at V and 2 bases at J, leaving 3 bases unmatched. Germline CDR1 is DFQATT and CDR2 is SNEGSKA (reference sequence). CDR3 length equals 14 residues. The chain's CDR3 is CSASRGQGNYGYTF. In nucleotides, the CDR3 is TGCAGTGCTAGTAGGGGACAGGGGAACTATGGCTACACCTTC.

This clonotype has a count of ten or more. The chain recombines TRBV10-3 with TRBJ2-3; D is perhaps TRBD1 (6 bases). Germline V gene sequence: CDR1 ENHRY, CDR2 SYGVKD. The CDR3 loop spans 14 amino acids. The ends were cut back, 6 bases at V and 2 bases at J, with 12 bases in the middle. CDR3 amino acids: CAIRGAFITDTQYF. In nucleotides, the CDR3 is TGTGCCATCAGGGGGGCGTTCATCACAGATACGCAGTATTTT.

The chain joins TRBV3-1 to TRBJ2-5; 9 nucleotides line up with TRBD2. Germline CDR1 and CDR2: LGHDT and YNNKEL (reference sequence). J gave up 7 bases and V 5 bases, and 14 bases lay outside the gene matches. The CDR3 spans 16 residues. The chain's CDR3 is CASSSLLAGTSGTQYF. The CDR3 DNA is TGTGCCAGCAGCTCCTTGCTAGCGGGAACCTCCGGGACCCAGTACTTC.

This clonotype was detected a few times. This chain joins TRBV5-1 and TRBJ1-2, with D possibly matching TRBD1 (6 bases). This CDR3 contains 14 residues. Deletions cut 3 bases from V and 4 bases from J, with 13 bases between. In germline, CDR1 is SGHRS, CDR2 YFSETQ. The CDR3 bases are TGCGCCAGCAGCTCGGGACAACTTCTCTATGGCTACACCTTC. This encodes CASSSGQLLYGYTF.

This clonotype has only one observation. A much more abundant neighbour one base away suggests this may be a read error. This chain uses TRBV12-3 or TRBV12-4 with TRBJ2-2; D may be TRBD1 (6 bases). Between the trimmed V and J ends, which lost 9 bases and 2 bases, there was a span of 16 bases. The CDR3 covers 15 residues. The CDR3 bases are TGTGCCAGTAAGGGGGAGCGTAAAAACACCGGGGAGCTGTTTTTT. This translates into CASKGERKNTGELFF.

This clonotype appeared a few times. V gene TRBV29-1 combines with J gene TRBJ1-4; 11 bases match TRBD1. CDR3 length equals 16 residues. Looked up from germline, CDR1 is SQVTM and CDR2 is ANQGSEA. V shed 4 bases and J 2 bases; nucleotides not matched to a gene: 6. The DNA of the CDR3 is TGCAGCGTTGGCAGGACAGGGGGCGCGACTAATGAAAAACTGTTTTTT. Amino acid sequence: CSVGRTGGATNEKLFF.